The 17 T cell receptor beta chains below all came from one sample that was sequenced in a study of blood T cell repertoires in COVID-19. Assay: immunoSEQ multiplex PCR; the TCRdb copy retains only in-frame clones and omits some. The table records about 92,000 clones, about two thirds of them present only once. Input material: peripheral blood. The receptors stem from a woman in her sixties in a cohort sampled during active or convalescent COVID-19.

The J gene is TRBJ1-1, the V gene TRBV7-9, with D maybe TRBD1 (6 bases). V shed 5 bases and J shed 5 bases, with 24 bases lying between them. CDR3 length equals 17 residues. The germline V gene has CDR1 SEHNR and CDR2 FQNEAQ (reference sequence). CDR3 coding DNA: TGTGCCAGCAGCAAGGTGGTGGGGGCTGCTGAGAATACTGAAGCTTTCTTT. Its translation: CASSKVVGAAENTEAFF.

The V call is TRBV19, the J call TRBJ1-4, with 9 bases matching TRBD1. Trimming took 3 bases from V and 7 from J; bases not matched to a gene: 12. CDR3 length: 17 amino acids. Germline assignment: CDR1 LNHDA and CDR2 SQIVND (reference sequence). The CDR3 protein is CASSILDRGSNGEKLFF. CDR3 nucleotides: TGTGCCAGTAGTATTCTGGACAGGGGATCGAACGGTGAAAAACTGTTTTTT.

The chain is built from TRBV4-1 and TRBJ2-3, with TRBD2 matching over 15 bases. Per the germline V gene, CDR1 is MGHRA and CDR2 is YSYEKL. CDR3 length: 17 amino acids. V shed 3 bases, J shed 0 bases, and the junction held 1 base outside the gene matches. This CDR3 is CASSQGLAGGSTDTQYF. The DNA for the CDR3 is TGCGCCAGCAGCCAGGGACTAGCGGGGGGTAGCACAGATACGCAGTATTTT.

The genes are TRBV19 and TRBJ1-5; D gene ambiguous. Germline CDR1 and CDR2: LNHDA and SQIVND (reference sequence). CDR3 length: 14 residues. V was shortened by 4 bases and J by 3 bases, with 10 bases between the two germline ends. CDR3 in DNA: TGTGCCAGTAGTAGTGCGAGGTACAATCAGCCCCAGCATTTT. Translated: CASSSARYNQPQHF.

The gene calls are TRBV7-2 and TRBJ2-1; 11 bases are shared with TRBD2. The CDR3 has 16 residues. Germline V gene lookup returns CDR1 SGHTA and CDR2 FQGNSA. With V trimmed by 5 bases and J by 2 bases, 5 bases remained unmatched. CDR3 DNA sequence: TGTGCCAGCAGCGCCCCACTAGCGGGGGCCTACAATGAGCAGTTCTTC. Its protein product is CASSAPLAGAYNEQFF. The entire variable domain, with the rest obtained from reference TRBV7-2 and TRBJ2-1, is as follows: GAGVSQSPSNKVTEKGKDVELRCDPISGHTALYWYRQSLGQGLEFLIYFQGNSAPDKSGLPSDRFSAERTGGSVSTLTIQRTQQEDSAVYLCASSAPLAGAYNEQFFGPGTRLTVL.

The table lists this clone with a few counts. The chain links TRBV11-3 to TRBJ2-1; tentative D call: TRBD1 (5 bases). CDR1 is SGHNT and CDR2 is YENEEA in the germline V gene. Trimming shortened V by 0 bases and J by 10 bases, and 10 bases separated the two germline ends. The CDR3 has 13 amino acids. The CDR3 loop reads CASSLDFRQEQFF. CDR3 nucleotides: TGTGCCAGCAGCTTAGATTTCCGACAGGAGCAGTTCTTC.

The table lists this clone with a few counts. This chain joins TRBV28 and TRBJ2-5; 13 bases fit TRBD2. V shed 5 bases and J 5 bases; nucleotides not matched to a gene: 11. This CDR3 comprises 17 residues. CDR1 and CDR2 (germline): MDHEN, SYDVKM. CDR3 sequence: CASSIDLLAGGLETQYF. Written as DNA, the CDR3 is TGTGCCAGCAGTATTGACCTACTAGCGGGGGGGCTCGAGACCCAGTACTTC. The full variable domain, in which reference TRBV28 and TRBJ2-5 provide the parts outside the CDR3, is DVKVTQSSRYLVKRTGEKVFLECVQDMDHENMFWYRQDPGLGLRLIYFSYDVKMKEKGDIPEGYSVSREKKERFSLILESASTNQTSMYLCASSIDLLAGGLETQYFGPGTRLLVL.

The chain combines TRBV6-5 with TRBJ1-3, with 10 bases fitting TRBD1. This CDR3 has 15 amino acids. Unmatched junction bases numbered 5, after V lost 6 bases and J lost 3 bases. From germline, CDR1 is MNHEY and CDR2 SVGAGI. The CDR3 loop reads CASSRQGADGNTIYF. The CDR3, as DNA: TGTGCCAGCAGCCGACAGGGGGCAGATGGAAACACCATATATTTT.

Only a few counts were recorded for this clone. This chain links TRBV3-1 (or the pseudogene TRBV3-2) with TRBJ2-5; D is undetermined. The ends were cut back, 4 bases at V and 2 bases at J, with 2 bases in the middle. Germline assignment: CDR1 LGHDT and CDR2 YNNKEL (reference sequence). The CDR3 consists of 11 residues. CDR3 region: CASSLQETQYF. The CDR3 DNA sequence: TGTGCCAGCAGCCTACAAGAGACCCAGTACTTC.

V and J are TRBV20-1 and TRBJ2-1; D is possibly TRBD2 (6 bases). The V end lost 5 bases, the J end lost 4 bases, and 6 bases lay between the germline ends. Germline assignment: CDR1 DFQATT and CDR2 SNEGSKA (reference sequence). The CDR3 runs 11 residues. CDR3 DNA: TGCAGTGCTGGGAGGTACAATGAGCAGTTCTTC. Its protein is CSAGRYNEQFF.

The rearrangement joins TRBV27 to TRBJ1-5, with 10 positions matching TRBD1. The germline CDR1 and CDR2 sequences are MNHEY and SMNVEV (reference sequence). The V and J ends lost 7 bases and 0 bases, in that order; junction bases with no gene match: 3. The CDR3 is 15 amino acids. CDR3 nucleotide sequence: TGTGCCAGCACCAGACAGGGGGCTAGCAATCAGCCCCAGCATTTT. Translating gives CASTRQGASNQPQHF.

This chain links TRBV4-3 with TRBJ2-7; TRBD1 matches 9 bases. V was clipped by 0 bases and J by 6 bases; unmatched bases: 6. Per germline, CDR1 LGHNA and CDR2 YSLEER. The CDR3 runs to 15 residues. This CDR3 reads CASSQDLGQGGEQYF. The DNA for the CDR3 is TGCGCCAGCAGCCAAGATCTGGGACAGGGTGGCGAGCAGTACTTC.

The chain has TRBV24-1 and TRBJ1-4; D remains unclear. V was clipped by 9 bases and J by 0 bases, with 25 bases between them. The CDR3 totals 19 residues. The germline gives CDR1 KGHDR, CDR2 SFDVKD. CDR3 in amino acids: CATPIRAPRERPTNEKLFF. The DNA of the CDR3 is TGTGCCACCCCTATCCGGGCCCCTCGGGAAAGGCCAACTAATGAAAAACTGTTTTTT.

The rearrangement uses TRBV7-9 and TRBJ1-2; D gene unclear. Germline V CDR1 and CDR2: SEHNR, FQNEAQ (reference sequence). V lost 0 bases, J lost 3 bases, and 11 bases lay in between. The CDR3 is made up of 15 amino acids. Here the CDR3 reads CASSLAKATDYGYTF. The CDR3 DNA reads TGTGCCAGCAGCTTAGCGAAGGCCACAGACTATGGCTACACCTTC.

The V call is TRBV19, the J call TRBJ1-5; the match to TRBD1 covers 8 bases. Looked up from germline, CDR1 is LNHDA and CDR2 is SQIVND (reference sequence). Unmatched junction bases numbered 6, after V lost 1 base and J lost 4 bases. This CDR3 is 16 amino acids long. CDR3: CASSIGAGGSNQPQHF. The CDR3 region has the DNA TGTGCCAGTAGTATAGGGGCAGGGGGCTCTAATCAGCCCCAGCATTTT.

The chain combines TRBV6-5 with TRBJ1-1; tentative D call: TRBD1 (6 bases). CDR3 length: 14 residues. CDR1 is MNHEY and CDR2 is SVGAGI in the germline V gene. With 7 bases removed from V and 3 bases from J, the gap between germline ends came to 15 bases. The CDR3 coding sequence is TGTGCCAGCATGAACAGGGTTGGAGACACTGAAGCTTTCTTT. Encoded protein: CASMNRVGDTEAFF.

This rearrangement joins TRBV9 to TRBJ2-3; weak D call: TRBD1 (6 bases). The CDR3 length is 16 residues. Germline CDR1 is SGDLS and CDR2 is YYNGEE. The germline V and J ends were trimmed by 2 bases and 1 base, with 14 bases remaining between them. Here the CDR3 reads CASSVPGVIGTDTQYF. In DNA, the CDR3 is TGTGCCAGCAGCGTCCCAGGGGTGATTGGCACAGATACGCAGTATTTT.